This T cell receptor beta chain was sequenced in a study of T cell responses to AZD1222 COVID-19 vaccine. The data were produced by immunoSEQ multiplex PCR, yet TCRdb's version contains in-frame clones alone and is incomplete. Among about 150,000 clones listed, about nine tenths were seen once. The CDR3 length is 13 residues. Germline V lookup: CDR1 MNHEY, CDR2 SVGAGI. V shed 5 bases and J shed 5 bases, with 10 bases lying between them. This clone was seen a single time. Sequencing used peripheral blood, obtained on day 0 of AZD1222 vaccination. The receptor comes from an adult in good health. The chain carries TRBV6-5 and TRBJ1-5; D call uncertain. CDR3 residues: CASSRTEYQPQHF. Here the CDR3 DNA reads TGTGCCAGCAGTCGGACCGAGTATCAGCCCCAGCATTTT.